What follows are 5 T cell receptor beta chains derived from one specimen sequenced in a study of T cell responses to AZD1222 COVID-19 vaccine. Repertoires were generated with immunoSEQ multiplex PCR, while TCRdb's copy carries only in-frame clones and drops some. The sample includes under 200,000 clones, around 87% seen only once; the top ten take about 3%. The sample consisted of peripheral blood, taken on day 0 of MenACWY control vaccination. The receptors originated from an adult in good health.

This clone was counted once. V usage is TRBV5-1 and J usage is TRBJ1-1, with D tentatively TRBD1 (6 bases). V was pared by 3 bases and J by 3 bases, with 15 bases between. The CDR3 extends over 15 amino acids. From germline, CDR1 is SGHRS and CDR2 YFSETQ. DNA for the CDR3: TGCGCCAGCAGCTCCTCAGGGGAGAAGGACACTGAAGCTTTCTTT. Residues: CASSSSGEKDTEAFF.

This sequence joins TRBV24-1 and TRBJ2-1; D ambiguous. Trimming shortened V by 12 bases and J by 5 bases, and 16 bases separated the two germline ends. The CDR3 loop spans 13 amino acids. The germline V gene encodes CDR1 KGHDR and CDR2 SFDVKD. This CDR3 is CALGSDTDNEQFF. The CDR3 nucleotides are TGTGCCCTGGGATCCGACACCGACAATGAGCAGTTCTTC.

The chain joins TRBV28 to TRBJ2-1; D gene ambiguous. Germline CDR1 MDHEN, CDR2 SYDVKM. Between the trimmed V and J ends, which lost 11 bases and 5 bases, there was a span of 25 bases. The CDR3 sequence is 16 residues long. The CDR3 region is CAPLTLDEIADNEQFF. CDR3 nucleotides: TGTGCCCCCCTGACTCTAGACGAAATTGCGGACAATGAGCAGTTCTTC.

This clone turned up a few times. The chain joins TRBV9 to TRBJ2-5; D is possibly TRBD1 (6 bases). The CDR3 is made up of 15 amino acids. V lost 2 bases and J lost 5, with 16 bases in between. The germline gives CDR1 SGDLS, CDR2 YYNGEE. The CDR3 DNA reads TGTGCCAGCAGCGTCACAGGGCTATTCGGGGAGACCCAGTACTTC. Encoded protein: CASSVTGLFGETQYF.

The chain carries TRBV2 and TRBJ2-3, with TRBD2 identical over 10 bases. Per germline, CDR1 SNHLY and CDR2 FYNNEI. The CDR3 covers 13 residues. After removal of 10 bases from V and 1 base from J, the junction contained 2 bases not matched to a gene. For the CDR3, the DNA is TGTGCCACAGGGACTAGCGGCACAGATACGCAGTATTTT. It encodes CATGTSGTDTQYF.